These 15 T cell receptor beta chains were sequenced from one sample in a study of T cells in tumors after PD-1 blockade. Assay used: immunoSEQ multiplex PCR; TCRdb lists only in-frame clones, some missing. The sample has tens of thousands of clones; over 65% are singletons. The input for sequencing was PBMCs, taken after anti-PD-1 treatment. Every receptor here comes from a human donor with basal cell carcinoma.

The V gene is TRBV7-9, the J gene TRBJ2-3, with 8 bases matching TRBD2. Germline values: CDR1 SEHNR, CDR2 FQNEAQ (reference sequence). Unmatched junction bases numbered 8, after V lost 8 bases and J lost 4 bases. This CDR3 comprises 14 residues. CDR3 loop: CASSERGTPDTQYF. The CDR3 nucleotides read TGTGCCAGCTCCGAGCGGGGGACTCCAGATACGCAGTATTTT.

This clone appeared once. This chain joins TRBV6-6 and TRBJ1-3; a weak D match, TRBD1 (5 bases). Germline V CDR1 and CDR2: MNHNY, SVGAGI (reference sequence). The CDR3 is made up of 14 amino acids. The V and J ends lost 8 bases and 1 base respectively, with 12 bases between them. CDR3 protein: CASVGEGSGNTIYF. The DNA of the CDR3 is TGTGCCAGCGTAGGGGAGGGTTCTGGAAACACCATATATTTT.

The chain couples TRBV6-1 to TRBJ2-7; no definite D call. This CDR3 region has 11 residues. Per germline, CDR1 MNHNS and CDR2 SASEGT. Deletions cut 3 bases from V and 3 bases from J, with 3 bases between. For the CDR3, the DNA is TGTGCCAGCAGTGACGGCTACGAGCAGTACTTC. Protein: CASSDGYEQYF.

The chain joins TRBV5-6 to TRBJ2-2; 8 bases are shared with TRBD1. CDR1 is SGHDT and CDR2 is YYEEEE in the germline V gene. There are 16 residues in the CDR3. J was trimmed by 5 bases and V by 0 bases; bases with no gene match: 6. The CDR3 sequence: CASSLAIQGDTGELFF. In DNA form, the CDR3 reads TGTGCCAGCAGCTTGGCCATACAGGGGGATACCGGGGAGCTGTTTTTT.

The genes are TRBV7-8 and TRBJ2-7; perhaps TRBD1 as D (6 bases). The germline V and J ends were trimmed by 5 bases and 3 bases, with 11 bases remaining between them. Germline V gene sequence: CDR1 SGHVS, CDR2 FQNEAQ. The CDR3 spans 13 residues. The CDR3 loop is CASSLDSLYEQYF. The CDR3 coding sequence is TGTGCCAGCAGCCTGGACAGCCTCTACGAGCAGTACTTC.

There are a few counts of this clone. This sequence joins TRBV4-1 and TRBJ2-7; D gene ambiguous. V was trimmed by 4 bases and J by 2 bases, leaving 12 bases between them. This CDR3 contains 14 residues. Germline-derived CDR1 and CDR2 are MGHRA and YSYEKL. The CDR3 coding sequence is TGCGCCAGCAGCCGCCAAGACCGAACCTACGAGCAGTACTTC. This codes for CASSRQDRTYEQYF.

This clone appeared a single time. The genes are TRBV10-3 and TRBJ1-2; D gene unclear. Germline V gene sequence: CDR1 ENHRY, CDR2 SYGVKD. The ends were cut back, 2 bases at V and 5 bases at J, with 12 bases in the middle. The CDR3 runs to 14 residues. In DNA, the CDR3 is TGTGCCATCAGTGAGAGCGGTGGATCTTATGGCTACACCTTC. Its translation is CAISESGGSYGYTF.

The V gene is TRBV27, the J gene TRBJ2-1, with TRBD2 matching over 11 bases. V shed 9 bases and J 6 bases; nucleotides not matched to a gene: 13. CDR3 length: 16 residues. Germline values: CDR1 MNHEY, CDR2 SMNVEV (reference sequence). The CDR3 DNA sequence: TGTGCCAGTAGCCCTTTTAGCGGGGGGGCTGTCAATGAGCAGTTCTTC. Amino acid sequence: CASSPFSGGAVNEQFF.

The V gene is TRBV10-1, the J gene TRBJ1-5, with D uncertain. Per germline, CDR1 WNHNN and CDR2 SYGVQD (reference sequence). The CDR3 sequence is 16 residues long. Trimming shortened V by 5 bases and J by 2 bases, and 16 bases separated the two germline ends. CDR3: CASSRVSQNCNQPQHF. The DNA for the CDR3 is TGCGCCAGCAGTAGGGTTAGCCAGAACTGCAATCAGCCCCAGCATTTT.

This chain uses TRBV7-6 with TRBJ2-2; D gene unclear. CDR3 length: 17 amino acids. Germline CDR1 reads SGHVS; CDR2 reads FNYEAQ. V gave up 1 base and J gave up 5 bases, with 17 bases separating them. The CDR3 spells CASSLGPAAVGTGELFF. CDR3 bases: TGTGCCAGCAGCTTAGGACCGGCGGCGGTTGGGACCGGGGAGCTGTTTTTT.

V gene TRBV18 combines with J gene TRBJ1-5; D unclear. In germline, CDR1 is KGHSH, CDR2 LQKENI. The CDR3 covers 15 residues. V lost 6 bases to trimming and J lost 6 bases, with 18 bases between them. The CDR3 sequence: CASSPDPSAGQPQHF. For the CDR3, the DNA is TGTGCCAGCTCTCCGGACCCTAGTGCCGGTCAGCCCCAGCATTTT.

The chain uses TRBV2 and TRBJ2-5; a possible D gene is TRBD1 (6 bases). With 3 bases removed from V and 7 bases from J, the gap between germline ends came to 9 bases. The CDR3 sequence is 12 residues long. In germline, CDR1 is SNHLY, CDR2 FYNNEI. CDR3 residues: CASSDRGGTQYF. The CDR3 coding sequence is TGTGCCAGCAGTGACAGGGGTGGGACCCAGTACTTC.

V gene TRBV19 combines with J gene TRBJ2-3; no reliable D call. The CDR3 extends over 14 amino acids. The germline V and J ends were trimmed by 5 bases and 1 base, with 10 bases remaining between them. CDR1 is LNHDA, CDR2 SQIVND, per germline (reference sequence). CDR3 sequence reads: CASSLTHGTDTQYF. CDR3 nucleotides: TGTGCCAGTAGTTTGACACATGGCACAGATACGCAGTATTTT. Full variable domain (outside the CDR3, taken from reference TRBV19 and TRBJ2-3): DGGITQSPKYLFRKEGQNVTLSCEQNLNHDAMYWYRQDPGQGLRLIYYSQIVNDFQKGDIAEGYSVSREKKESFPLTVTSAQKNPTAFYLCASSLTHGTDTQYFGPGTRLTVL.

The rearrangement joins TRBV5-4 to TRBJ2-5; D tentatively fits TRBD1 or TRBD2 (5 bases each). Between the trimmed V and J ends, which lost 4 bases and 5 bases, there was a span of 15 bases. The CDR3 consists of 14 residues. Germline CDR1 is SGHNT and CDR2 is YYREEE (reference sequence). This chain's CDR3 is CASSQGRTGETQYF. CDR3 in DNA: TGTGCCAGCAGCCAGGGCCGAACGGGGGAGACCCAGTACTTC.

The chain employs TRBV6-4 and TRBJ2-1; D may match TRBD1 or TRBD2 (7 bases each). V was pared by 5 bases and J by 8 bases, with 19 bases between. Germline V lookup: CDR1 MRHNA, CDR2 SNTAGT. There are 15 residues in the CDR3. The CDR3 spells CASSMSRGGLDEQFF. As DNA, the CDR3 is TGTGCCAGCAGTATGTCCAGGGGGGGTTTGGATGAGCAGTTCTTC.